This TCR beta chain was sequenced for a study of blood T cell repertoires in COVID-19. The wider study: The United States, Italy and Spain supplied acute and convalescent COVID-19 samples.

Seattle-derived patients entered the study during active infection and were followed longitudinally. Profiling relied on immunoSEQ multiplex PCR, and the TCRdb table lists in-frame clones only, not all of them. The sample includes around 270,000 clones, roughly 84% seen only once; the top ten take 15% to 17%. This TCR derives from a person aged 65-85 years with COVID-19, enrolled during active disease. The source material was peripheral blood.

DNA for the CDR3: TGCAGCGACACCCGCACCGGCTCCCTCAGGGATAGCAATCAGCCCCAGCATTTT. As protein: CSDTRTGSLRDSNQPQHF. The V and J genes are TRBV29-1 and TRBJ1-5, with D perhaps TRBD1 (5 bases). V was trimmed by 7 bases and J by 0 bases, leaving 25 bases between them. Germline CDR1 reads SQVTM; CDR2 reads ANQGSEA. The CDR3 sequence is 18 residues long.